Sequencing of this T cell receptor (beta chain) was carried out in a study of blood T cell repertoires in COVID-19. Study overall: Sources were T cells, B-cell-depleted T cells, or PBMCs; the material itself was cDNA or gDNA.

Comments on this clone: Other nucleotide sequences from this sample produce the same CDR3.

There are 16 residues in the CDR3. Germline assignment: CDR1 KGHDR and CDR2 SFDVKD. V was clipped by 4 bases and J by 0 bases; unmatched bases: 4. While infection was still active, Seattle patients were enrolled and then followed longitudinally. Per the authors' pipeline: The assay estimated nucleated cells by amplifying reference gene primers. The data were produced by immunoSEQ multiplex PCR, yet TCRdb's version contains in-frame clones alone and is incomplete. V and J calls plus clone size are reproduced from that table; the DNA served to infer D and trimming. The sample shows roughly 180,000 clones, roughly 79% of them seen only once.

Sequencing used peripheral blood. The receptor was isolated from a woman aged 40 to 50 with COVID-19, enrolled during active disease. The chain carries TRBV24-1 and TRBJ2-1; 8 bases line up with TRBD2. CDR3 nucleotide sequence: TGTGCCACCAGTGACTCCAGCGGGAGCTCCTACAATGAGCAGTTCTTC. Translation: CATSDSSGSSYNEQFF.